This T cell receptor (beta chain) was captured in a study of shared clonotypes between healthy human individuals. Libraries were prepared by immunoSEQ multiplex PCR; TCRdb keeps only in-frame clonotypes and omits some of them. The sample records 2 million to 3 million clones, 85% to 95% being singletons. Comments on this clone: Its antigen is not identified.

The trim removed 2 bases at V and 7 bases at J, leaving 8 bases unmatched. Per the germline V gene, CDR1 is MNHNS and CDR2 is SASEGT. There are 15 residues in the CDR3. From CD4+ cells came CD45RA+ naive and CD45RA-negative memory subsets. General observations from the study: Naive subsets, compared against memory subsets, generally had larger estimated richness values. Sampling included only blood; tissue repertoires likely differ.

This TCR derives from a man younger than 35 in good health. V gene TRBV6-1 combines with J gene TRBJ2-7, with 10 bases identical to TRBD2. The specimen sequenced was naive CD4+ T cells sorted from blood. The subset is: CD45RA+ positively selected. The CDR3: CASSERTSGNSEQYF. The CDR3 DNA reads TGTGCCAGCAGTGAACGGACTAGCGGAAACTCGGAGCAGTACTTC.